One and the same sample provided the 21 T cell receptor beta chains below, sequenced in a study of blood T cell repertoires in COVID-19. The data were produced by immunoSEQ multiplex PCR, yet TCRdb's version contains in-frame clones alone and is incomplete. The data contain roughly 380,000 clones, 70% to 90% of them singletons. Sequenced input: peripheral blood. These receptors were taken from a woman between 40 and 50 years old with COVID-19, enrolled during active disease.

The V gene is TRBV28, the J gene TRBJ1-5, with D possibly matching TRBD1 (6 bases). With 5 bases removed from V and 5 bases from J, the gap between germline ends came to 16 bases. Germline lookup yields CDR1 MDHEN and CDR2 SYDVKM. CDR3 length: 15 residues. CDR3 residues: CASSRGGLPDQPQHF. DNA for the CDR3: TGTGCCAGCAGTAGGGGGGGGCTCCCGGATCAGCCCCAGCATTTT.

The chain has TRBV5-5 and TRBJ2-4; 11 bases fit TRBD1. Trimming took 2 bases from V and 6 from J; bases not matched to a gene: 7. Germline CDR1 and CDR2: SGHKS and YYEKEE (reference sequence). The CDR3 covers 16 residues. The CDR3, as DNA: TGTGCCAGCAGCTTAACGGGACAGGGGGTGGTAAACATTCAGTACTTC. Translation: CASSLTGQGVVNIQYF.

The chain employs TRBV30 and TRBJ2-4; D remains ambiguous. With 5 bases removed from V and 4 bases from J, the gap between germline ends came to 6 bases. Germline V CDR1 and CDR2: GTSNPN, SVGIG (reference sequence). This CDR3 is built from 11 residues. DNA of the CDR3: TGTGCCTGGTCAATGAAAAACATTCAGTACTTC. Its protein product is CAWSMKNIQYF.

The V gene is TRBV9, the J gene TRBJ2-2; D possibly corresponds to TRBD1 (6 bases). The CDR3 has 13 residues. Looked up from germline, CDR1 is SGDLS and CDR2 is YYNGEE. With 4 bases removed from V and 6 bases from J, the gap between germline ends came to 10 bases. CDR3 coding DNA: TGTGCCAGCAGCTCCCAGGGGTCCGGGGAGCTGTTTTTT. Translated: CASSSQGSGELFF.

In nucleotides, the CDR3 is TGTGCCAGCTCACAGGGGAGGGAAGAGACCCAGTACTTC. Protein: CASSQGREETQYF. This chain links TRBV18 with TRBJ2-5, with 7 bases that match TRBD2. With 4 bases clipped from V and 3 bases from J, the junction kept 2 bases outside the gene matches. CDR1 is KGHSH, CDR2 LQKENI, per germline. The CDR3 length is 13 residues.

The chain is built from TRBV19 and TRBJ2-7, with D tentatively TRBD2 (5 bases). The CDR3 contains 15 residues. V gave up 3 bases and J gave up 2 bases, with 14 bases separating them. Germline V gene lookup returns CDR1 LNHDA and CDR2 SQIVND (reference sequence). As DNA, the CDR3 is TGTGCCAGTAGTATTGATGGCGGGTTCACCTACGAGCAGTACTTC. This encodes CASSIDGGFTYEQYF.

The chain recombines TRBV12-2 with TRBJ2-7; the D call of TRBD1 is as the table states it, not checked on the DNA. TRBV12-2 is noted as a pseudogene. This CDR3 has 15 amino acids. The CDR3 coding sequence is TGTGCAAGTCGCCGCACAACCGACAAGGGGTACGAGCAGTACTTC. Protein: CASRRTTDKGYEQYF.

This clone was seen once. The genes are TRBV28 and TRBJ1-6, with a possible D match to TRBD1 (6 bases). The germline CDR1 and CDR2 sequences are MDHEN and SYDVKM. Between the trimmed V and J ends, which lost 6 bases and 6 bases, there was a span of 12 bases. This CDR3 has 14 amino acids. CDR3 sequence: CASSPGQFNSPLHF. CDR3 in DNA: TGTGCCAGCAGCCCGGGACAATTTAATTCACCCCTCCACTTT.

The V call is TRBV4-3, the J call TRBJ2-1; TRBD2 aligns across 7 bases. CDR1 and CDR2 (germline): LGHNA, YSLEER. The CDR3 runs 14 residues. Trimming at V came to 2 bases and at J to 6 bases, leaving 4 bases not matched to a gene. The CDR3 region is CASSQPGLGNEQFF. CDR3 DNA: TGCGCCAGCAGCCAACCCGGACTAGGCAATGAGCAGTTCTTC.

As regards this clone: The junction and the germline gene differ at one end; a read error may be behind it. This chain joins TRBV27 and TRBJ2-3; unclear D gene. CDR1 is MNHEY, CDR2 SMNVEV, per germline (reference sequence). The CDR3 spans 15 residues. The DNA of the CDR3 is TGTGCCAGCAGTCTATCAATCCCCGGGACAGATACGCAGTATTTT. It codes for CASSLSIPGTDTQYF.

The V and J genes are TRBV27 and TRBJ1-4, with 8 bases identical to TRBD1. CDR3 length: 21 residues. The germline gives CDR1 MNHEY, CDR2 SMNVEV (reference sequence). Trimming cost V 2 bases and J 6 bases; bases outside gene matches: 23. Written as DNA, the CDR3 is TGTGCCAGCAGTTTAATTGGTCGTGTGACAGGGGTTAGTCTAGTCGATGAAAAACTGTTTTTT. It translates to CASSLIGRVTGVSLVDEKLFF.

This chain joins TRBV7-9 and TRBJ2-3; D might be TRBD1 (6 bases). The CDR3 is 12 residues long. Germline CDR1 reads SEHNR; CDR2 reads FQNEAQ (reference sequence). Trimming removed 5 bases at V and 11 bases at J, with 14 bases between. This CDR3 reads CASSLRDKVQYF. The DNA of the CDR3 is TGTGCCAGCAGCCTCCGGGACAAGGTGCAGTATTTT. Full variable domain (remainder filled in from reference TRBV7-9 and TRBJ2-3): DTGVSQNPRHKITKRGQNVTFRCDPISEHNRLYWYRQTLGQGPEFLTYFQNEAQLEKSRLLSDRFSAERPKGSFSTLEIQRTEQGDSAMYLCASSLRDKVQYFGPGTRLTVL.

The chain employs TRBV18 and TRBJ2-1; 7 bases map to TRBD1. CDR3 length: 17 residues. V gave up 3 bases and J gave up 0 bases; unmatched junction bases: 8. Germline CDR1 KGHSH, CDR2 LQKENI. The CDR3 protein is CASSPDKRDSSYNEQFF. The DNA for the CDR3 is TGTGCCAGCTCACCGGATAAACGGGACAGCTCCTACAATGAGCAGTTCTTC.

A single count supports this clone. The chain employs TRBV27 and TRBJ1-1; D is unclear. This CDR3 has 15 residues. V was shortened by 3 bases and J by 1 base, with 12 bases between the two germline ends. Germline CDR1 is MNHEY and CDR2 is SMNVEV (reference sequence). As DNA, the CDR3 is TGTGCCAGCAGTTTGAACGCTGGCGGGAACACTGAAGCTTTCTTT. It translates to CASSLNAGGNTEAFF.

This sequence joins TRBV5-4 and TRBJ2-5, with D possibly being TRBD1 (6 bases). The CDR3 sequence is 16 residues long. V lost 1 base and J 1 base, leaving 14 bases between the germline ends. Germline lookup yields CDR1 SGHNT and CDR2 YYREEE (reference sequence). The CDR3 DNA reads TGTGCCAGCAGCTTGTCACCCGGGACACTCCAAGAGACCCAGTACTTC. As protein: CASSLSPGTLQETQYF.

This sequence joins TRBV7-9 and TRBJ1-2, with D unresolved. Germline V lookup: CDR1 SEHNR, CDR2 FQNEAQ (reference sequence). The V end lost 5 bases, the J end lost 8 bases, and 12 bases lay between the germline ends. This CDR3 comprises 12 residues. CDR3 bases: TGTGCCAGCAGCGGCCAGGCGGGCGGCTACACCTTC. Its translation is CASSGQAGGYTF.

CDR3 sequence: CASRGGARTGELFF. CDR3 sequence (DNA): TGTGCCAGCAGGGGAGGGGCCCGGACCGGGGAGCTGTTTTTT. The chain carries TRBV6-4 and TRBJ2-2; 7 nucleotides align to TRBD2. This CDR3 contains 14 residues. Germline V gene lookup returns CDR1 MRHNA and CDR2 SNTAGT. Losses at the gene ends were 6 bases for V and 5 bases for J; bases not matched to a gene: 6.

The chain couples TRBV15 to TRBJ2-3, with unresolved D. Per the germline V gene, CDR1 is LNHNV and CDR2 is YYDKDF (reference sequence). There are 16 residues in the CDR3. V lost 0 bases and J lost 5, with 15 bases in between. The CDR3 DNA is TGTGCCACCAGCAGAGATAGTCTAGGAGTGATAGATACGCAGTATTTT. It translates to CATSRDSLGVIDTQYF.

The CDR3 reads CASSRSPITGDHQPQHF. The CDR3 DNA reads TGCGCCAGCAGCCGCAGCCCCATCACAGGGGACCATCAGCCCCAGCATTTT. V and J are TRBV5-1 and TRBJ1-5; TRBD1 agrees at 7 bases. From germline, CDR1 is SGHRS and CDR2 YFSETQ. The CDR3 extends over 17 amino acids. V was pared by 4 bases and J by 5 bases, with 15 bases of the junction left unmatched.

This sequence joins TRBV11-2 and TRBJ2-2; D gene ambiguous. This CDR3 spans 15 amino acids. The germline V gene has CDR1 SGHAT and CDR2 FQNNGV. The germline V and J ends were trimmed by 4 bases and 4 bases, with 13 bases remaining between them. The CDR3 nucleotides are TGTGCCAGCAGCTCCGGTCGAGGCCTCACCGGGGAGCTGTTTTTT. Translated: CASSSGRGLTGELFF.

CDR3 DNA sequence: TGTGCCAGCAGTTTTTTTGGGACAGCTAACACTGAAGCTTTCTTT. This codes for CASSFFGTANTEAFF. V and J are TRBV28 and TRBJ1-1, with 7 nucleotides matching TRBD1. CDR1 and CDR2 (germline): MDHEN, SYDVKM. V trimming: 3 bases; J trimming: 2 bases; junction bases outside the gene matches: 6. The CDR3 spans 15 residues.